By sample share, the clone carrying this TCR beta chain is medium-sized. In TCRdb, the 5' RACE reads were re-called with MiXCR into one record per CDR3 protein. This table has 32,000 or so distinct CDR3 sequences, 25% to 30% appearing once. The sorted Tregs were CD4+CD25+CD127-/low cells. V was pared by 1 base and J by 0 bases, with 7 bases between. The CDR3 spans 14 residues. The origin of this receptor is a female donor with breast cancer. Source material: tumor-infiltrating Tregs sorted from the breast tumor. This chain links TRBV12-3 or TRBV12-4 with TRBJ2-7; D is perhaps TRBD2 (6 bases). CDR3 in amino acids: CASSLGGISYEQYF. The CDR3, as DNA: TGTGCCAGCAGTTTAGGCGGGATCTCCTACGAGCAGTACTTC.